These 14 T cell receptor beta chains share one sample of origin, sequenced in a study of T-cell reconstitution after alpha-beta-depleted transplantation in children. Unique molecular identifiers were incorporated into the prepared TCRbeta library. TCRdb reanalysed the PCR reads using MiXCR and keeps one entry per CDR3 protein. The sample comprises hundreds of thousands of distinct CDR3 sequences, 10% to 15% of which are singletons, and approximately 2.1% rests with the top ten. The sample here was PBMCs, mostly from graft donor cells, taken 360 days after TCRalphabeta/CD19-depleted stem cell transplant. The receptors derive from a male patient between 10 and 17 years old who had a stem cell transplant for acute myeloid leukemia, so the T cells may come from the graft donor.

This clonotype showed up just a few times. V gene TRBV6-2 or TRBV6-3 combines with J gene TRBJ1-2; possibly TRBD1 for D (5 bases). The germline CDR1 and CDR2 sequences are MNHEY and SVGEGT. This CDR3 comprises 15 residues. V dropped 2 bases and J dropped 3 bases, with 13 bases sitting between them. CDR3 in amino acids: CASSYQEGRDYGYTF. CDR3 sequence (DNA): TGTGCCAGCAGTTACCAAGAGGGGCGGGACTATGGCTACACCTTC.

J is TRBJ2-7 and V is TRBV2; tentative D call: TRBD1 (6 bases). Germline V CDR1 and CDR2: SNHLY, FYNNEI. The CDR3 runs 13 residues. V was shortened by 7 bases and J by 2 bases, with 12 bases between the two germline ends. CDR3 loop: CASKWNRAYEQYF. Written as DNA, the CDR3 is TGTGCCAGCAAGTGGAACAGGGCCTACGAGCAGTACTTC.

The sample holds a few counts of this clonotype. The CDR3 sequence is CASSLAKDNEQFF. The CDR3 region has the DNA TGCGCCAGCAGCTTGGCGAAGGATAATGAGCAGTTCTTC. The chain is built from TRBV5-1 and TRBJ2-1; D is uncertain. The ends were cut back, 0 bases at V and 7 bases at J, with 8 bases in the middle. Per germline, CDR1 SGHRS and CDR2 YFSETQ. The CDR3 has 13 amino acids.

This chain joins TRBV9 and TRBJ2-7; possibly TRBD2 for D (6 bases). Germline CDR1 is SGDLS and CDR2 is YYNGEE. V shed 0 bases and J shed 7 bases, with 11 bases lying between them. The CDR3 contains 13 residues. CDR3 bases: TGTGCCAGCAGCGTAGCTGGAGGGTGGGAGCAGTACTTC. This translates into CASSVAGGWEQYF.

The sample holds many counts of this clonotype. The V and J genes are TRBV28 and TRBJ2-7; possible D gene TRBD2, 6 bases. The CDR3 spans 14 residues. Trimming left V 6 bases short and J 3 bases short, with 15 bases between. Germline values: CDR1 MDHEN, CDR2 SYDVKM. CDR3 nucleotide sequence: TGTGCCAGCAGGATTACAGGACTAATCTACGAGCAGTACTTC. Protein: CASRITGLIYEQYF.

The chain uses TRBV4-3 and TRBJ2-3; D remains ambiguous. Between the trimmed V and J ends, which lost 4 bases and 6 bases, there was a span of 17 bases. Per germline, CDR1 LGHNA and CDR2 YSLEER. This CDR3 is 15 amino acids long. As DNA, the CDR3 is TGCGCCAGCAGCCCTCTGTCCGGGTCTATTGATACGCAGTATTTT. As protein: CASSPLSGSIDTQYF.

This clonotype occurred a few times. CDR3 nucleotide sequence: TGCAGCGTTGGGGGGGGTGCGGACTATGGCTACACCTTC. It encodes CSVGGGADYGYTF. The chain employs TRBV29-1 and TRBJ1-2; TRBD1 is a possible D gene (5 bases). Trimming stripped 4 bases from V and 3 bases from J, with 12 bases between. This CDR3 has 13 residues. Germline CDR1 and CDR2: SQVTM and ANQGSEA.

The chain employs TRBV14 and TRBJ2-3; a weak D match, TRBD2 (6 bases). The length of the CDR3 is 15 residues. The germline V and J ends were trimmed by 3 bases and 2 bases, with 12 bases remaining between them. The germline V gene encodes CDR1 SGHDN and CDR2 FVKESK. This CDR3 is CASSHPGLLTDTQYF. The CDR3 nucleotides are TGTGCCAGCAGCCACCCGGGACTTCTCACAGATACGCAGTATTTT. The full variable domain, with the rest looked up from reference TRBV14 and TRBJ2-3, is EAGVTQFPSHSVIEKGQTVTLRCDPISGHDNLYWYRRVMGKEIKFLLHFVKESKQDESGMPNNRFLAERTGGTYSTLKVQPAELEDSGVYFCASSHPGLLTDTQYFGPGTRLTVL.

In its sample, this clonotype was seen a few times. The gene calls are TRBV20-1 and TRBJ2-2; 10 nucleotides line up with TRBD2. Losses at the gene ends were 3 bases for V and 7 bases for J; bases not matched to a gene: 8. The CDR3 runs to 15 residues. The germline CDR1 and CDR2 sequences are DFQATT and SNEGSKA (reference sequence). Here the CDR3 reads CSARGEREGLGELFF. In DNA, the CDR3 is TGCAGTGCTAGGGGGGAGCGGGAGGGCCTCGGGGAGCTGTTTTTT.

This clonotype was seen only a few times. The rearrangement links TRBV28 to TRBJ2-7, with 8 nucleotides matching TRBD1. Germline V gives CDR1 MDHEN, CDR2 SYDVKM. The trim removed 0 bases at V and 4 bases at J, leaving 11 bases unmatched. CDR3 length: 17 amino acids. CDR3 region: CASSLWIAQGALYEQYF. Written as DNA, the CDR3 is TGTGCCAGCAGTTTATGGATCGCTCAGGGGGCGTTATACGAGCAGTACTTC.

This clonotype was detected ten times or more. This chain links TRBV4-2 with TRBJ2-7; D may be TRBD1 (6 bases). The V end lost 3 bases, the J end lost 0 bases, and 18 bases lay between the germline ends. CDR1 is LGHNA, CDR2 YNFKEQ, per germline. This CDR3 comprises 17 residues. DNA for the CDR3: TGTGCCAGCAGCCAGGCACTCCGGGACACCCTCTCCTACGAGCAGTACTTC. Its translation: CASSQALRDTLSYEQYF.

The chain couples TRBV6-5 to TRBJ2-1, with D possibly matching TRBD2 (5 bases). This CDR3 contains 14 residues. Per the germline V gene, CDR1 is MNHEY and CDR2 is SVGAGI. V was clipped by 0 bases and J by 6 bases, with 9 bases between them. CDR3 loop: CASSYSRATNEQFF. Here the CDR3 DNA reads TGTGCCAGCAGTTACTCGAGGGCTACCAATGAGCAGTTCTTC.

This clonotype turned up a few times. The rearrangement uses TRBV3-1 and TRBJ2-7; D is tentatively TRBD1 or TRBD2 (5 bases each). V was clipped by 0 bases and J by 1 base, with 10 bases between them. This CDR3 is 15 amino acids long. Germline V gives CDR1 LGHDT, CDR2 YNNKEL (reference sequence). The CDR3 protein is CASSQDPGQSYEQYF. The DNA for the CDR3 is TGTGCCAGCAGCCAAGACCCGGGGCAGTCCTACGAGCAGTACTTC.

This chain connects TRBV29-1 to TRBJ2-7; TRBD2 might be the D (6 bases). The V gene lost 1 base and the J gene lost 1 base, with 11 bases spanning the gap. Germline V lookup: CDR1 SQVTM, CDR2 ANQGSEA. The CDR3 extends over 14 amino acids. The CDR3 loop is CSVEGPRGSYEQYF. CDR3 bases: TGCAGCGTTGAAGGCCCCCGGGGGTCCTACGAGCAGTACTTC.